Below are 23 T cell receptor beta chains sequenced from a single sample in a study of cytomegalovirus exposure and HLA in healthy donors. PCR primers comprised 60 Vbeta and 13 Jbeta primers. Assay: immunoSEQ multiplex PCR; the TCRdb copy retains only in-frame clones and omits some. The sample includes fewer than 200,000 clones, approximately 71% of them seen just once. Sample: PBMCs. These receptors all come from a middle-aged man in good health and CMV-seronegative.

The chain uses TRBV6-5 and TRBJ1-3, with D maybe TRBD1 (5 bases). Germline V gives CDR1 MNHEY, CDR2 SVGAGI. The CDR3 covers 14 residues. V shed 6 bases and J shed 6 bases, with 15 bases lying between them. CDR3 protein: CASRSPGGANTIYF. In nucleotides, the CDR3 is TGTGCCAGCAGGTCTCCGGGGGGAGCAAACACCATATATTTT.

This chain uses TRBV7-3 with TRBJ2-2; D ambiguous. Looked up from germline, CDR1 is SGHTA and CDR2 is FQGTGA. The ends were cut back, 0 bases at V and 5 bases at J, with 7 bases in the middle. CDR3 size: 14 residues. Here the CDR3 reads CASSLTSRTGELFF. In DNA form, the CDR3 reads TGTGCCAGCAGCTTAACGTCACGGACCGGGGAGCTGTTTTTT. The full variable domain, rest sourced from reference TRBV7-3 and TRBJ2-2, is GAGVSQTPSNKVTEKGKYVELRCDPISGHTALYWYRQSLGQGPEFLIYFQGTGAADDSGLPNDRFFAVRPEGSVSTLKIQRTERGDSAVYLCASSLTSRTGELFFGEGSRLTVL.

The CDR3 nucleotides are TGTGCCAGCAGTGAGTCCAGGGGGCCTCAGCCCCAGCATTTT. Protein product: CASSESRGPQPQHF. V usage is TRBV6-1 and J usage is TRBJ1-5; TRBD1 matches 8 bases. Germline CDR1 is MNHNS and CDR2 is SASEGT. There are 14 residues in the CDR3. Trimming removed 3 bases from V and 6 bases from J; junction bases left unmatched: 4.

This clone appeared a few times. This sequence joins TRBV5-6 and TRBJ2-7, with TRBD1 matching over 11 bases. The CDR3 runs 15 residues. J lost 2 bases, V lost 4 bases, and 5 bases had no gene match. Germline CDR1 and CDR2: SGHDT and YYEEEE. The CDR3 DNA reads as TGTGCCAGCAGCCCGATGGGACAGGGGGCCTACGAGCAGTACTTC. It yields the protein CASSPMGQGAYEQYF.

This chain uses TRBV14 with TRBJ2-2; 12 nucleotides match TRBD2. Germline V gene data show CDR1 as SGHDN and CDR2 as FVKESK. The CDR3 has 18 residues. The V and J ends lost 0 bases and 4 bases, in that order; junction bases with no gene match: 6. The CDR3 is CASSQDLLAGGFTGELFF. The CDR3 DNA sequence: TGTGCCAGCAGCCAAGATCTACTAGCGGGGGGATTCACCGGGGAGCTGTTTTTT.

V is TRBV6-6 and J is TRBJ2-7; 13 nucleotides agree with TRBD2. Germline trimming cut 2 bases from V and 4 bases from J; bases unmatched to any gene: 2. From germline, CDR1 is MNHNY and CDR2 SVGAGI (reference sequence). The CDR3 loop spans 15 amino acids. For the CDR3, the DNA is TGTGCCAGCAGTTACGGGACTAGCGGGGAATACGAGCAGTACTTC. Protein product: CASSYGTSGEYEQYF.

V gene TRBV7-2 combines with J gene TRBJ1-1, with 8 nucleotides matching TRBD1. V was pared by 5 bases and J by 3 bases, with 8 bases of the junction left unmatched. The CDR3 has 15 residues. Germline CDR1 is SGHTA and CDR2 is FQGNSA. The CDR3 nucleotides read TGTGCCAGCAGCCCTAGACAGGGGAGGGACACTGAAGCTTTCTTT. Amino acid sequence: CASSPRQGRDTEAFF.

This clone was recorded a few times. CDR3 bases: TGTGCCAGCAGTTACTCAGGGGCCGAGACCCAGTACTTC. Its protein product is CASSYSGAETQYF. This chain links TRBV6-6 with TRBJ2-5, with D perhaps matching TRBD1 (5 bases). Germline V lookup: CDR1 MNHNY, CDR2 SVGAGI (reference sequence). V gave up 0 bases and J gave up 5 bases, with 7 bases separating them. This CDR3 has 13 amino acids.

The chain carries TRBV28 and TRBJ2-1; the match to TRBD2 covers 13 bases. Germline CDR1 and CDR2: MDHEN and SYDVKM. V lost 2 bases, J lost 3 bases, and 7 bases stayed unmatched. The CDR3 is 18 residues long. The CDR3 reads CASSLGTSGGAVYNEQFF. The CDR3 coding sequence is TGTGCCAGCAGTTTAGGCACTAGCGGGGGGGCCGTCTACAATGAGCAGTTCTTC.

About this clone: The conserved phenylalanine or tryptophan normally closing the CDR3 is absent here, so this likely arose from a read error. This rearrangement joins TRBV7-9 to TRBJ2-7, with 8 bases that match TRBD2. Germline values: CDR1 SEHNR, CDR2 FQNEAQ (reference sequence). This CDR3 comprises 14 residues. After removal of 11 bases from V and 4 bases from J, the junction contained 13 bases not matched to a gene. The CDR3 DNA follows: TGTGCCTCCCAATCGGGGGGGGGCGGTTACGAGCAGTACCTC. This gives the protein CASQSGGGGYEQYL.

The rearrangement links TRBV2 to TRBJ1-5; tentatively, D is TRBD1 (5 bases). Trimming left V 4 bases short and J 0 bases short, with 10 bases between. The length of the CDR3 is 15 residues. Germline V gene lookup returns CDR1 SNHLY and CDR2 FYNNEI. The CDR3 region is CASSGQGHSNQPQHF. Written as DNA, the CDR3 is TGTGCCAGCAGTGGGCAGGGTCATAGCAATCAGCCCCAGCATTTT.

The chain couples TRBV7-9 to TRBJ2-7, with D possibly being TRBD1 (6 bases). The length of the CDR3 is 15 residues. Per the germline V gene, CDR1 is SEHNR and CDR2 is FQNEAQ (reference sequence). The V end was cut by 3 bases, the J end by 4 bases, with 16 bases between. The CDR3 DNA is TGTGCCAGCAGCTTTCTACAGGGACCGGGGTACGAGCAGTACTTC. Translated, it gives CASSFLQGPGYEQYF.

The chain's CDR3 is CASSPELYRVTYEQYF. The DNA of the CDR3 is TGTGCCAGCAGTCCAGAGTTGTACAGGGTTACCTACGAGCAGTACTTC. This chain links TRBV5-4 with TRBJ2-7, with D perhaps TRBD1 (6 bases). Trimming left V 5 bases short and J 2 bases short, with 20 bases between. CDR1 and CDR2 (germline): SGHNT, YYREEE (reference sequence). The CDR3 consists of 16 residues.

The rearrangement joins TRBV28 to TRBJ1-2, with a weak D call TRBD1 (6 bases). This CDR3 is built from 14 residues. V lost 10 bases to trimming and J lost 7 bases, with 22 bases between them. The germline gives CDR1 MDHEN, CDR2 SYDVKM. CDR3 loop: CATQFATGPAGYTF. The CDR3 DNA reads as TGTGCCACCCAGTTTGCTACAGGGCCGGCTGGCTACACCTTC.

The chain employs TRBV6-1 and TRBJ2-2; 12 bases line up with TRBD2. This CDR3 has 18 residues. CDR1 and CDR2 from the germline V gene are MNHNS and SASEGT. V was clipped by 2 bases and J by 6 bases; unmatched bases: 10. The CDR3 DNA reads TGTGCCAGCAGTGAATACCTAGCGGGGGGGCCATTCGCCGGGGAGCTGTTTTTT. Translated, it gives CASSEYLAGGPFAGELFF.

The J gene is TRBJ1-5, the V gene TRBV29-1, with 9 bases aligning to TRBD1. This CDR3 is 14 amino acids long. Germline V gene lookup returns CDR1 SQVTM and CDR2 ANQGSEA. The ends lost 5 bases at V and 5 bases at J; junction bases unmatched: 7. CDR3 sequence (DNA): TGCAGCGTTTCTCCGGGACAGGGTGATCAGCCCCAGCATTTT. Translation: CSVSPGQGDQPQHF.

The chain links TRBV5-1 to TRBJ2-7; D is perhaps TRBD1 (5 bases). The CDR3 consists of 13 residues. Trimming removed 0 bases from V and 3 bases from J, with 7 bases in between. CDR1 is SGHRS and CDR2 is YFSETQ in the germline V gene. CDR3 nucleotides: TGCGCCAGCAGCTTGGGGGGCAACTACGAGCAGTACTTC. Translation gives CASSLGGNYEQYF.

The CDR3 here is CASSLATGIHEAFF. The CDR3 nucleotides read TGTGCCAGCAGCTTGGCCACAGGGATTCATGAGGCTTTCTTT. V usage is TRBV5-4 and J usage is TRBJ1-1; D perhaps matches TRBD1 (6 bases). V dropped 0 bases and J dropped 11 bases, with 17 bases sitting between them. The CDR3 contains 14 residues. Germline V lookup: CDR1 SGHNT, CDR2 YYREEE (reference sequence).

The chain uses TRBV14 and TRBJ1-6, with no clear D. The germline V gene encodes CDR1 SGHDN and CDR2 FVKESK. The CDR3 is 15 amino acids. The germline V and J ends were trimmed by 4 bases and 7 bases, with 14 bases remaining between them. The CDR3 loop reads CASSPAGRDNSPLHF. CDR3 DNA: TGTGCCAGCAGCCCCGCGGGCAGAGACAATTCACCCCTCCACTTT.

Only a few counts were recorded for this clone. The rearrangement joins TRBV27 to TRBJ2-3; 8 nucleotides agree with TRBD1. This CDR3 has 13 residues. Germline V CDR1 and CDR2: MNHEY, SMNVEV (reference sequence). V lost 6 bases, J lost 1 base, and 0 bases stayed unmatched. This CDR3 is CASRQGGTDTQYF. In DNA form, the CDR3 reads TGTGCCAGCAGACAGGGGGGCACAGATACGCAGTATTTT.

This clone was recorded many times. The chain employs TRBV28 and TRBJ1-3; 10 bases are a match to TRBD1. This CDR3 is 15 amino acids long. In germline, CDR1 is MDHEN, CDR2 SYDVKM. With 7 bases clipped from V and 3 bases from J, the junction kept 6 bases outside the gene matches. The CDR3 DNA reads as TGTGCCAGCACTGGAGGGACAGGGGTTGGAAACACCATATATTTT. Protein product: CASTGGTGVGNTIYF.

The rearrangement links TRBV6-4 to TRBJ1-2; 10 bases line up with TRBD1. The CDR3 runs to 15 residues. CDR1 and CDR2 from the germline V gene are MRHNA and SNTAGT. Trimming removed 6 bases from V and 4 bases from J; junction bases left unmatched: 8. As DNA, the CDR3 is TGTGCCAGCAGCTCTACGACAGGGGGCTTCTATGGCTACACCTTC. Protein product: CASSSTTGGFYGYTF.

This clone is a singleton in its sample. The chain is built from TRBV9 and TRBJ2-5; D not certain. Germline V gene data show CDR1 as SGDLS and CDR2 as YYNGEE. The CDR3 covers 13 residues. V lost 0 bases and J lost 5, with 8 bases in between. CDR3 sequence (DNA): TGTGCCAGCAGCGTAGGTCCGGTTGAGACCCAGTACTTC. Protein: CASSVGPVETQYF.